The 14 T cell receptor beta chains in this list originate from one sample, sequenced in a study of blood T cell repertoires in COVID-19. TCRdb keeps only in-frame clones here, not all; method: immunoSEQ multiplex PCR. The data show over 300,000 clones, around 83% seen once. Source material: peripheral blood. These receptors were obtained from a woman aged 45-65 years with acute or convalescent COVID-19.

The chain carries TRBV6-6 and TRBJ1-4, with 11 bases identical to TRBD1. The V gene end was trimmed by 10 bases and the J gene end by 4 bases; junction bases not matched to a gene: 11. CDR3 length equals 16 residues. Germline values: CDR1 MNHNY, CDR2 SVGAGI (reference sequence). CDR3 nucleotides: TGTGCCACCGATCCGGACAGGGGGCGAAGTAATGAAAAACTGTTTTTT. Its protein is CATDPDRGRSNEKLFF.

This chain links TRBV3-1 (or the pseudogene TRBV3-2) with TRBJ1-2, with TRBD1 as a possible D gene (5 bases). CDR1 is LGHDT, CDR2 YNNKEL, per germline (reference sequence). Trimming shortened V by 4 bases and J by 0 bases, and 9 bases separated the two germline ends. This CDR3 has 14 amino acids. The CDR3 spells CASSPPTANYGYTF. The CDR3 nucleotides are TGTGCCAGCAGCCCTCCGACAGCTAACTATGGCTACACCTTC.

This clone was found a few times. This chain links TRBV5-6 with TRBJ1-5, with D tentatively TRBD1 (5 bases). V shed 0 bases and J shed 4 bases, with 8 bases lying between them. This CDR3 region has 14 residues. Looked up from germline, CDR1 is SGHDT and CDR2 is YYEEEE. The CDR3 DNA sequence: TGTGCCAGCAGCTTGGGGGCAGGGAATCAGCCCCAGCATTTT. Protein: CASSLGAGNQPQHF.

In DNA, the CDR3 is TGTGCCAGCAGCCCGGACAGTCCTTCCCTTAATTATGGCTACACCTTC. It specifies CASSPDSPSLNYGYTF. The rearrangement joins TRBV5-6 to TRBJ1-2; TRBD1 might be the D (6 bases). Between the trimmed V and J ends, which lost 4 bases and 5 bases, there was a span of 21 bases. The CDR3 runs to 16 residues. Per germline, CDR1 SGHDT and CDR2 YYEEEE.

V and J are TRBV12-3 or TRBV12-4 and TRBJ1-2; D gene unclear. There are 12 residues in the CDR3. Trimming removed 6 bases at V and 3 bases at J, with 8 bases between. Here the CDR3 DNA reads TGTGCCAGCAGACGGAGGGACTATGGCTACACCTTC. Translated, it gives CASRRRDYGYTF.

The chain couples TRBV2 to TRBJ1-2; D not certain. The CDR3 spans 14 residues. Germline V gives CDR1 SNHLY, CDR2 FYNNEI. Trimming shortened V by 4 bases and J by 3 bases, and 12 bases separated the two germline ends. The CDR3: CASSGGFGDYGYTF. CDR3 DNA: TGTGCCAGCAGTGGGGGTTTCGGGGACTATGGCTACACCTTC. Variable domain in full (rest from reference TRBV2 and TRBJ1-2): EPEVTQTPSHQVTQMGQEVILRCVPISNHLYFYWYRQILGQKVEFLVSFYNNEISEKSEIFDDQFSVERPDGSNFTLKIRSTKLEDSAMYFCASSGGFGDYGYTFGSGTRLTVV.

The table lists this clone with a count of one. CDR3 DNA: TGTGCCAGCAGTTACCCGGGACTAGCGGACAATGAGCAGTTCTTC. It yields the protein CASSYPGLADNEQFF. This chain links TRBV2 with TRBJ2-1; 11 bases fit TRBD2. This CDR3 is built from 15 residues. CDR1 SNHLY and CDR2 FYNNEI come from the germline V gene. With 5 bases clipped from V and 5 bases from J, the junction kept 5 bases outside the gene matches.

V and J are TRBV7-2 and TRBJ2-5; a possible D gene is TRBD2 (5 bases). The CDR3 contains 13 residues. The germline V gene encodes CDR1 SGHTA and CDR2 FQGNSA. V was shortened by 4 bases and J by 0 bases, with 6 bases between the two germline ends. CDR3: CASSWRDQETQYF. The CDR3, as DNA: TGTGCCAGCAGCTGGCGGGACCAAGAGACCCAGTACTTC.

The chain joins TRBV6-5 to TRBJ2-5; D is undetermined. This CDR3 contains 12 residues. Trimming cost V 0 bases and J 4 bases, with 3 bases left between them. Germline values: CDR1 MNHEY, CDR2 SVGAGI. The CDR3 protein is CASSYSAETQYF. The CDR3 DNA sequence: TGTGCCAGCAGTTACTCGGCAGAGACCCAGTACTTC.

The chain combines TRBV9 with TRBJ2-2; D unresolved. Trimming stripped 0 bases from V and 1 base from J, with 7 bases between. CDR3 size: 15 residues. Germline CDR1 and CDR2: SGDLS and YYNGEE. CDR3 sequence (DNA): TGTGCCAGCAGCGTAGGCAGTGGGAACACCGGGGAGCTGTTTTTT. This gives the protein CASSVGSGNTGELFF.

This clone has only one observation. At one end the junction does not follow the germline gene, possibly because of a read error. The V gene is TRBV12-3 or TRBV12-4, the J gene TRBJ1-1, with unresolved D. The CDR3 extends over 13 amino acids. CDR3 region: CASSFGGNPEAFF. CDR3 sequence (DNA): TGTGCCAGCAGTTTCGGAGGGAACCCTGAAGCTTTCTTT.

The chain carries TRBV6-2 or TRBV6-3 and TRBJ2-7; 10 nucleotides match TRBD1. This CDR3 contains 15 residues. Per germline, CDR1 MNHEY and CDR2 SVGEGT. V lost 5 bases and J lost 0; bases outside the gene matches: 4. This CDR3 is CASSKWTGGSYEQYF. The DNA for the CDR3 is TGTGCCAGCAGTAAGTGGACAGGGGGCTCCTACGAGCAGTACTTC.

The chain recombines TRBV6-2 or TRBV6-3 with TRBJ1-5; D gene unclear. The ends were cut back, 2 bases at V and 11 bases at J, with 7 bases in the middle. Germline V gives CDR1 MNHEY, CDR2 SVGEGT. The CDR3 has 11 amino acids. DNA for the CDR3: TGTGCCAGCAGTTACGCCGGGACCCAGCATTTT. This sequence encodes CASSYAGTQHF.

Only one count was recorded for this clone. The chain carries TRBV2 and TRBJ2-1; 11 bases fit TRBD2. The CDR3 is 14 amino acids. V shed 9 bases, J shed 7 bases, and the junction held 8 bases outside the gene matches. From germline, CDR1 is SNHLY and CDR2 FYNNEI. The CDR3 loop reads CARGKTSGTNEQFF. The CDR3 bases are TGTGCCAGAGGGAAGACTAGCGGGACTAATGAGCAGTTCTTC.